One sample yielded the 9 T cell receptor beta chains listed below, sequenced in a study of cytomegalovirus exposure and HLA in healthy donors. 13 Jbeta primers and 60 Vbeta primers were used for the PCR. The data were produced by immunoSEQ multiplex PCR, yet TCRdb's version contains in-frame clones alone and is incomplete. There are some 180,000 clones in the sample; 65% to 90% occur only once, and less than 2.5% lies in the top ten. The sample consisted of PBMCs. The receptors originated from a woman aged 45-59 years in good health and CMV-seronegative.

The rearrangement joins TRBV7-9 to TRBJ2-7; D is possibly TRBD1 (8 bases). The V gene lost 2 bases and the J gene lost 1 base, with 12 bases spanning the gap. The CDR3 runs to 15 residues. CDR1 is SEHNR and CDR2 is FQNEAQ in the germline V gene (reference sequence). CDR3 coding DNA: TGTGCCAGCAGCTTAACAGGGGGGGAATCCTACGAGCAGTACTTC. Amino acid sequence: CASSLTGGESYEQYF.

V and J are TRBV15 and TRBJ2-7; 9 bases align to TRBD1. The V and J ends lost 6 bases and 4 bases, in that order; junction bases with no gene match: 4. The germline gives CDR1 LNHNV, CDR2 YYDKDF (reference sequence). The CDR3 has 13 residues. CDR3 nucleotide sequence: TGTGCCACCAGTCCGGGACAGGGTTACGAGCAGTACTTC. Residues: CATSPGQGYEQYF. The complete variable domain, with remaining parts taken from reference TRBV15 and TRBJ2-7, reads DAMVIQNPRYQVTQFGKPVTLSCSQTLNHNVMYWYQQKSSQAPKLLFHYYDKDFNNEADTPDNFQSRRPNTSFCFLDIRSPGLGDTAMYLCATSPGQGYEQYFGPGTRLTVT.

The chain is built from TRBV27 and TRBJ2-1; 7 nucleotides line up with TRBD2. This CDR3 spans 16 amino acids. CDR1 and CDR2 from the germline V gene are MNHEY and SMNVEV (reference sequence). V trimming: 5 bases; J trimming: 8 bases; junction bases outside the gene matches: 15. The CDR3 protein is CASSPITVTSNHEQFF. CDR3 coding DNA: TGTGCCAGCAGTCCAATAACAGTGACTAGCAACCATGAGCAGTTCTTC.

This clone was seen once. The chain recombines TRBV5-8 with TRBJ2-7; D is possibly TRBD1 (6 bases). Germline CDR1 and CDR2: SGHTS and YDEGEE. This CDR3 is built from 15 residues. V lost 3 bases and J lost 2, with 15 bases in between. The CDR3 loop is CASSSPRTATYEQYF. CDR3 coding DNA: TGTGCCAGCAGCTCTCCTCGGACAGCAACCTACGAGCAGTACTTC.

The chain joins TRBV5-4 to TRBJ2-5, with 9 bases matching TRBD2. CDR1 is SGHNT and CDR2 is YYREEE in the germline V gene (reference sequence). CDR3 length: 17 amino acids. The trim removed 3 bases at V and 0 bases at J, leaving 9 bases unmatched. The CDR3 sequence is CASSYRIGTSNQETQYF. The CDR3 DNA follows: TGTGCCAGCAGCTACCGAATCGGGACTAGCAACCAAGAGACCCAGTACTTC.

The genes are TRBV28 and TRBJ1-4; D not resolved. Germline-derived CDR1 and CDR2 are MDHEN and SYDVKM. V lost 8 bases to trimming and J lost 7 bases, with 17 bases between them. The CDR3 is made up of 14 amino acids. The CDR3 DNA reads TGTGCCAGCGGGAGGACTTGGTTGCGTGAAAAACTGTTTTTT. Its translation is CASGRTWLREKLFF. Using reference TRBV28 and TRBJ1-4 for the parts outside the CDR3, the full variable domain is DVKVTQSSRYLVKRTGEKVFLECVQDMDHENMFWYRQDPGLGLRLIYFSYDVKMKEKGDIPEGYSVSREKKERFSLILESASTNQTSMYLCASGRTWLREKLFFGSGTQLSVL.

This chain joins TRBV18 and TRBJ1-3; D remains ambiguous. Trimming removed 3 bases from V and 0 bases from J, with 12 bases in between. In germline, CDR1 is KGHSH, CDR2 LQKENI. The CDR3 extends over 16 amino acids. CDR3 nucleotides: TGTGCCAGCTCACCTCAGGTACCGTCCTCTGGAAACACCATATATTTT. Translation: CASSPQVPSSGNTIYF.

The chain combines TRBV19 with TRBJ2-1, with D tentatively TRBD2 (6 bases). Germline assignment: CDR1 LNHDA and CDR2 SQIVND (reference sequence). This CDR3 is built from 13 residues. Trimming took 5 bases from V and 10 from J, leaving 15 bases between them. CDR3 sequence: CASSLRGSGEQFF. The CDR3 DNA reads as TGTGCCAGTAGTCTCCGGGGGTCGGGGGAGCAGTTCTTC. The full variable domain, with the rest looked up from reference TRBV19 and TRBJ2-1, is DGGITQSPKYLFRKEGQNVTLSCEQNLNHDAMYWYRQDPGQGLRLIYYSQIVNDFQKGDIAEGYSVSREKKESFPLTVTSAQKNPTAFYLCASSLRGSGEQFFGPGTRLTVL.

The chain employs TRBV28 and TRBJ1-3, with unresolved D. The CDR3 is 12 residues long. Germline loops: CDR1 MDHEN, CDR2 SYDVKM. With 8 bases removed from V and 5 bases from J, the gap between germline ends came to 10 bases. The CDR3 nucleotides read TGTGCCAGCCTCTCGGGGAGAAACACCATATATTTT. Its translation: CASLSGRNTIYF.